A single sample gave rise to the 21 T cell receptor beta chains below, sequenced in a study of cytomegalovirus exposure and HLA in healthy donors. The PCR used 60 Vbeta and 13 Jbeta primers. Sequenced by immunoSEQ multiplex PCR; TCRdb stores in-frame clones only, minus some. The data show under 200,000 clones, roughly 80% seen once. The sequenced sample consisted of PBMCs. The receptors come from a woman between 18 and 29 years old in good health and CMV-seronegative.

The V gene is TRBV4-3, the J gene TRBJ1-2; possible D gene TRBD1, 6 bases. The CDR3 extends over 14 amino acids. Germline CDR1 reads LGHNA; CDR2 reads YSLEER. Trimming took off 1 base at V and 10 bases at J, with 16 bases between the two ends. The CDR3 loop reads CASSQGPETGLYTF. CDR3 DNA: TGCGCCAGCAGCCAAGGTCCCGAGACAGGCCTCTACACCTTC.

In this sample, this clone turned up once. The rearrangement links TRBV21-1 to TRBJ1-2. TRBV21-1 is reported as a pseudogene. The CDR3 loop spans 17 amino acids. The CDR3 loop reads CASSKIFCRGPQEGYTF. In nucleotides, the CDR3 is TGTGCCAGCAGCAAAATCTTCTGTAGAGGTCCCCAAGAGGGCTACACCTTC.

This clone was picked up a small number of times. The chain links TRBV19 to TRBJ1-3, with TRBD1 as a possible D gene (5 bases). Germline CDR1 is LNHDA and CDR2 is SQIVND (reference sequence). The CDR3 sequence is 13 residues long. V lost 11 bases and J lost 0, with 11 bases in between. CDR3 loop: CASGGTSGNTIYF. For the CDR3, the DNA is TGTGCCTCGGGGGGAACCTCTGGAAACACCATATATTTT.

This chain joins TRBV6-6 and TRBJ2-5; D possibly corresponds to TRBD1 (5 bases). V gave up 2 bases and J gave up 4 bases, with 5 bases separating them. CDR1 and CDR2 from the germline V gene are MNHNY and SVGAGI (reference sequence). The CDR3 has 12 residues. This chain's CDR3 is CASSYGAETQYF. The CDR3 DNA is TGTGCCAGCAGTTACGGGGCAGAGACCCAGTACTTC.

This clone was seen a handful of times. For the CDR3, the DNA is TGTGCCAGCAGTACGGGACAGGGCCTATACGAGCAGTACTTC. Translated: CASSTGQGLYEQYF. This rearrangement joins TRBV2 to TRBJ2-7; 9 nucleotides align to TRBD1. Unmatched junction bases numbered 6, after V lost 5 bases and J lost 4 bases. This CDR3 is 14 amino acids long. Germline values: CDR1 SNHLY, CDR2 FYNNEI.

There are a few counts of this clone. The J gene is TRBJ1-2, the V gene TRBV30, with 7 bases matching TRBD1. The CDR3 has 13 residues. The germline gives CDR1 GTSNPN, CDR2 SVGIG (reference sequence). J lost 2 bases, V lost 2 bases, and 2 bases had no gene match. The DNA of the CDR3 is TGTGCCTGGAGTCCGGGACAGAACTATGGCTACACCTTC. Its translation is CAWSPGQNYGYTF.

This sequence joins TRBV5-1 and TRBJ1-3; TRBD1 matches 9 bases. The V segment lost 2 bases and the J segment 3 bases; nucleotides outside the gene matches: 3. Germline assignment: CDR1 SGHRS and CDR2 YFSETQ. There are 15 residues in the CDR3. The CDR3 nucleotides read TGCGCCAGCAGCTTACAGGGGGCAGGTGGAAACACCATATATTTT. It yields the protein CASSLQGAGGNTIYF.

This clone was seen once. The V gene is TRBV28, the J gene TRBJ1-5; tentatively, D is TRBD1 (6 bases). Germline CDR1 reads MDHEN; CDR2 reads SYDVKM. CDR3 size: 15 residues. V was pared by 5 bases and J by 4 bases, with 15 bases between. In nucleotides, the CDR3 is TGTGCCAGCAGTCCATATGGGACACGTAATCAGCCCCAGCATTTT. Translation: CASSPYGTRNQPQHF. Using reference TRBV28 and TRBJ1-5 for the parts outside the CDR3, the full variable domain is DVKVTQSSRYLVKRTGEKVFLECVQDMDHENMFWYRQDPGLGLRLIYFSYDVKMKEKGDIPEGYSVSREKKERFSLILESASTNQTSMYLCASSPYGTRNQPQHFGDGTRLSIL.

This rearrangement joins TRBV19 to TRBJ2-1; 9 bases fit TRBD1. V dropped 5 bases and J dropped 0; count of bases not matched to a gene: 5. CDR3 length: 16 residues. CDR1 is LNHDA and CDR2 is SQIVND in the germline V gene (reference sequence). CDR3 nucleotide sequence: TGTGCCAGTAGTTTGGGACAGGGTCGCTCCTACAATGAGCAGTTCTTC. Amino acid sequence: CASSLGQGRSYNEQFF.

This chain joins TRBV30 and TRBJ1-2, with 9 bases aligning to TRBD1. Germline lookup yields CDR1 GTSNPN and CDR2 SVGIG (reference sequence). The V segment lost 0 bases and the J segment 8 bases; nucleotides outside the gene matches: 13. This CDR3 contains 16 residues. The CDR3 here is CAWSVPGLDRGGGYTF. Here the CDR3 DNA reads TGTGCCTGGAGTGTACCGGGGCTTGACAGGGGGGGAGGCTACACCTTC. Drawing the rest from reference TRBV30 and TRBJ1-2, the complete variable domain is SQTIHQWPATLVQPVGSPLSLECTVEGTSNPNLYWYRQAAGRGLQLLFYSVGIGQISSEVPQNLSASRPQDRQFILSSKKLLLSDSGFYLCAWSVPGLDRGGGYTFGSGTRLTVV.

The chain combines TRBV9 with TRBJ1-2, with 7 bases identical to TRBD1. V lost 5 bases, J lost 6 bases, and 16 bases stayed unmatched. In germline, CDR1 is SGDLS, CDR2 YYNGEE. This CDR3 has 16 residues. The CDR3 DNA is TGTGCCAGCAGTACCCCCCGAGACAGGGCAGAGGATGGCTACACCTTC. Amino acids: CASSTPRDRAEDGYTF.

This rearrangement joins TRBV18 to TRBJ1-4, with D unresolved. CDR3 size: 13 residues. Trimming took 3 bases from V and 10 from J, leaving 12 bases between them. CDR1 and CDR2 (germline): KGHSH, LQKENI. The CDR3, as DNA: TGTGCCAGCTCACCGGACTCTTCGGGAAAACTGTTTTTT. Residues: CASSPDSSGKLFF.

The chain joins TRBV19 to TRBJ1-3; 7 nucleotides line up with TRBD1. The J segment lost 0 bases and the V segment lost 6 bases, leaving 5 bases of the junction unmatched. CDR1 and CDR2 (germline): LNHDA, SQIVND (reference sequence). CDR3 size: 15 residues. The CDR3 bases are TGTGCCAGTAGCACTGGGACAGCCTCTGGAAACACCATATATTTT. Translating it yields CASSTGTASGNTIYF.

The chain couples TRBV7-2 to TRBJ2-5; maybe TRBD1 (6 bases). V was cut by 2 bases and J by 2 bases, with 9 bases left in between. Germline V gene data show CDR1 as SGHTA and CDR2 as FQGNSA. The CDR3 contains 14 residues. The CDR3 DNA sequence: TGTGCCAGCAGCTTATGGGACAAACAAGAGACCCAGTACTTC. Protein sequence: CASSLWDKQETQYF.

This clone was observed once. This sequence joins TRBV25-1 and TRBJ2-7, with a possible D match to TRBD2 (7 bases). The CDR3 sequence is 12 residues long. Germline V gene lookup returns CDR1 MGHDK and CDR2 SYGVNS. This CDR3 reads CAIDGGGDEQYV. The CDR3 DNA reads as TGTGCAATAGATGGGGGGGGCGACGAGCAGTACGTC.

CDR3 in amino acids: CASSPRGQGDYEQYF. The CDR3, as DNA: TGTGCCAGCTCGCCCCGAGGACAGGGGGACTACGAGCAGTACTTC. The rearrangement uses TRBV18 and TRBJ2-7, with TRBD1 identical over 10 bases. The trim removed 6 bases at V and 3 bases at J, leaving 8 bases unmatched. The CDR3 loop spans 15 amino acids. Germline V CDR1 and CDR2: KGHSH, LQKENI.

The chain employs TRBV19 and TRBJ2-2; 8 bases match TRBD1. Germline assignment: CDR1 LNHDA and CDR2 SQIVND (reference sequence). J was trimmed by 6 bases and V by 0 bases; bases with no gene match: 3. The CDR3 is made up of 15 amino acids. Here the CDR3 DNA reads TGTGCCAGTAGTATAGAGCAGGGGGCGTCCGGGGAGCTGTTTTTT. It specifies CASSIEQGASGELFF.

This rearrangement joins TRBV5-6 to TRBJ1-5; tentatively, D is TRBD1 (5 bases). Germline-derived CDR1 and CDR2 are SGHDT and YYEEEE. V lost 3 bases and J 2 bases, leaving 9 bases between the germline ends. This CDR3 has 14 residues. For the CDR3, the DNA is TGTGCCAGCAGCTGGGGGGTGGGCAATCAGCCCCAGCATTTT. It specifies CASSWGVGNQPQHF.

V and J are TRBV19 and TRBJ1-4; 10 bases align to TRBD1. This CDR3 comprises 14 residues. V was pared by 6 bases and J by 8 bases, with 6 bases of the junction left unmatched. Germline V gene data show CDR1 as LNHDA and CDR2 as SQIVND (reference sequence). CDR3 protein: CASRTGTGEEKLFF. DNA of the CDR3: TGTGCCAGTAGGACCGGGACAGGGGAAGAAAAACTGTTTTTT.

This chain joins TRBV15 and TRBJ1-1, with 9 bases matching TRBD1. From germline, CDR1 is LNHNV and CDR2 YYDKDF (reference sequence). The CDR3 is 15 amino acids. V was clipped by 3 bases and J by 5 bases; unmatched bases: 7. The CDR3, as DNA: TGTGCCACCAGCAGGCCGGGACAGGGAAAGACTGAAGCTTTCTTT. Translated: CATSRPGQGKTEAFF.

The J gene is TRBJ2-1, the V gene TRBV4-1; 10 bases are a match to TRBD2. This CDR3 is built from 18 residues. CDR1 and CDR2 (germline): MGHRA, YSYEKL. V lost 3 bases to trimming and J lost 4 bases; unmatched junction nucleotides: 12. For the CDR3, the DNA is TGCGCCAGCAGCCACCACCCTAGCGGGAGCGTGGGTTACAATGAGCAGTTCTTC. This gives the protein CASSHHPSGSVGYNEQFF.